Listed below are T cell receptor beta chains from one sample, sequenced in a study of CD8 T cells in acute hepatitis C reinfection. Clones were sequenced by immunoSEQ multiplex PCR, and TCRdb holds only the in-frame ones, with some missing. The sample lists some 40,000 clones; 85% to 90% were seen once. Specimen: naive CD8+ T cells from PBMCs. All receptors derive from a man aged 25-45 years with chronic hepatitis C. CDR3s include the opening cysteine and the closing phenylalanine or tryptophan. The order of the fields is V gene, clone size, J gene, D gene, CDR3 DNA, CDR3 protein. The D gene is left open where the match is weak. Rows may omit the clone size; those that give it use once, few, many or a size class.

v_call: TRBV7-9; clone_size: .; j_call: TRBJ2-3; d_call: .; cdr3_nt: TGTGCCAGCAGCTTAGTTGTGTCACCAGATACGCAGTATTTT; cdr3_aa: CASSLVVSPDTQYF
v_call: TRBV6-1; clone_size: .; j_call: TRBJ2-4; d_call: .; cdr3_nt: TGTGCCAGCAGTCATAAAACAGGGAGCCAAAACATTCAGTACTTC; cdr3_aa: CASSHKTGSQNIQYF
v_call: TRBV29-1; clone_size: .; j_call: TRBJ2-5; d_call: .; cdr3_nt: TGCAGCGTCCGGATCGACGAGACCCAGTACTTC; cdr3_aa: CSVRIDETQYF
v_call: TRBV10-2; clone_size: .; j_call: TRBJ2-7; d_call: .; cdr3_nt: TGCGCCAGCAGTGAGGGACGGGCATGGGAGCAGTACTTC; cdr3_aa: CASSEGRAWEQYF
v_call: TRBV4-1; clone_size: .; j_call: TRBJ2-1; d_call: .; cdr3_nt: TGCGCCAGCAGCCAAATGTATAGCGGTGAGCAGTTCTTC; cdr3_aa: CASSQMYSGEQFF
v_call: TRBV5-1; clone_size: .; j_call: TRBJ2-4; d_call: .; cdr3_nt: TGCGCCAGCAGCTTGGGAGGGGCCGCCAAAAACATTCAATACTTC; cdr3_aa: CASSLGGAAKNIQYF
v_call: TRBV30; clone_size: .; j_call: TRBJ2-1; d_call: .; cdr3_nt: TGTGCCTGCCGAGCCAGGGTCCTCTATGAGCAGTTCTTC; cdr3_aa: CACRARVLYEQFF
v_call: TRBV5-1; clone_size: .; j_call: TRBJ2-1; d_call: TRBD1; cdr3_nt: TGCGCCAGCAGCTTCGGACAGGGGGCGGATGAGCAGTTCTTC; cdr3_aa: CASSFGQGADEQFF
v_call: TRBV10-3; clone_size: few; j_call: TRBJ1-2; d_call: TRBD1; cdr3_nt: TGTGCCATCATGCAGGGGGTCTTGGATGGCTACACCTTC; cdr3_aa: CAIMQGVLDGYTF
v_call: TRBV6-5; clone_size: .; j_call: TRBJ2-2; d_call: .; cdr3_nt: TGTGCCAGCAGTTTCGGACACCCGAACACCGGGGAGCTGTTTTTT; cdr3_aa: CASSFGHPNTGELFF
v_call: TRBV27; clone_size: .; j_call: TRBJ1-2; d_call: TRBD1; cdr3_nt: TGTGCCAGCAGTTTTCGGAAGGGACAGGGGAATGGCTACACCTTC; cdr3_aa: CASSFRKGQGNGYTF
v_call: TRBV7-6; clone_size: once; j_call: TRBJ1-1; d_call: .; cdr3_nt: TGTGCCAGCAGCTTACAGGGCCGGACTGAAGCTTTCTTT; cdr3_aa: CASSLQGRTEAFF
v_call: TRBV29-1; clone_size: few; j_call: TRBJ1-2; d_call: .; cdr3_nt: TGCAGCGTCGACCTATCGGACGCCTTC; cdr3_aa: CSVDLSDAF
v_call: TRBV19; clone_size: once; j_call: TRBJ2-7; d_call: .; cdr3_nt: TGTGCCAGTAGTATGGAACCTGCTCCGGGCTACGAGCAGTACTTC; cdr3_aa: CASSMEPAPGYEQYF
v_call: TRBV6-5; clone_size: .; j_call: TRBJ2-3; d_call: .; cdr3_nt: TGTGCCAGCAGTTACTCGAAGGCAGATACGCAGTATTTT; cdr3_aa: CASSYSKADTQYF
v_call: TRBV9; clone_size: .; j_call: TRBJ1-2; d_call: TRBD1; cdr3_nt: TGTGCCAGCAGCTCGGGGACAGGGGGCGGCGGCTACACCTTC; cdr3_aa: CASSSGTGGGGYTF
v_call: TRBV29-1; clone_size: .; j_call: TRBJ2-1; d_call: .; cdr3_nt: TGCAGCACACACGGTACGGGAGAATCCAATTGGGGGTCCTACAATGAGCAGTTCTTC; cdr3_aa: CSTHGTGESNWGSYNEQFF
v_call: TRBV2; clone_size: once; j_call: TRBJ2-2; d_call: TRBD1; cdr3_nt: TGTGCCAGCAGTGGGACAGGGAGAAGGACCGGGGAGCTGTTTTTT; cdr3_aa: CASSGTGRRTGELFF
v_call: TRBV5-1; clone_size: .; j_call: TRBJ1-1; d_call: TRBD1; cdr3_nt: TGCGCCAGCAGCCTCTCCTGGACAGGGGGCCTGAACACTGAAGCTTTCTTT; cdr3_aa: CASSLSWTGGLNTEAFF
v_call: TRBV11-3; clone_size: .; j_call: TRBJ2-1; d_call: .; cdr3_nt: TGTGCCAGCAGCTTCTCCAGATACAATGAGCAGTTCTTC; cdr3_aa: CASSFSRYNEQFF
v_call: TRBV19; clone_size: few; j_call: TRBJ2-7; d_call: .; cdr3_nt: TGTGCCAGTAGTCCGATCACGTCTTACTACGAGCAGTACTTC; cdr3_aa: CASSPITSYYEQYF
v_call: TRBV9; clone_size: .; j_call: TRBJ1-3; d_call: .; cdr3_nt: TGTGCCAGCAGTGGGGGAAACACCATATATTTT; cdr3_aa: CASSGGNTIYF
v_call: TRBV18; clone_size: .; j_call: TRBJ2-5; d_call: .; cdr3_nt: TGTGCCAGCTCACCATCGGCGCCAATCCAAAGGGGGGAGACCCAGTACTTC; cdr3_aa: CASSPSAPIQRGETQYF
v_call: TRBV4-3; clone_size: .; j_call: TRBJ1-2; d_call: .; cdr3_nt: TGCGCCAGCAGCCACGCTCGGGGCGACCAGTATGGCTACACCTTC; cdr3_aa: CASSHARGDQYGYTF
v_call: TRBV27; clone_size: .; j_call: TRBJ1-2; d_call: TRBD1; cdr3_nt: TGTGCCAGCAGGGAACCGGGACAGCTATATGGCTACACCTTC; cdr3_aa: CASREPGQLYGYTF
v_call: TRBV10-2; clone_size: .; j_call: TRBJ1-5; d_call: .; cdr3_nt: TGCGCCAGCAGTGATTTGGAGAACAATCAGCCCCAGCATTTT; cdr3_aa: CASSDLENNQPQHF
v_call: TRBV7-9; clone_size: .; j_call: TRBJ2-1; d_call: TRBD2; cdr3_nt: TGTGCCAGTGATAGCGGGGGGGCCTACAATGAGCAGTTCTTC; cdr3_aa: CASDSGGAYNEQFF
v_call: TRBV27; clone_size: .; j_call: TRBJ2-3; d_call: TRBD1; cdr3_nt: TGTGCCAGCAGTTTATATCCCGGGACAGGGGGGCCAGATACGCAGTATTTT; cdr3_aa: CASSLYPGTGGPDTQYF
v_call: TRBV5-1; clone_size: .; j_call: TRBJ2-1; d_call: TRBD1; cdr3_nt: TGCGCCAGCAGTTTTAAGGTAGGGACAGGGGAAGACAATGAGCAGTTCTTC; cdr3_aa: CASSFKVGTGEDNEQFF
v_call: TRBV27; clone_size: .; j_call: TRBJ1-5; d_call: TRBD1; cdr3_nt: TGTGCCAGCAGTTTATCGGGACAGGGGTCAATCAGGCCCCAGCATTTT; cdr3_aa: CASSLSGQGSIRPQHF
v_call: TRBV6-5; clone_size: .; j_call: TRBJ2-7; d_call: .; cdr3_nt: TGTGCCAGCAGCCCCGCGGGGTCCGAGCAGTACTTC; cdr3_aa: CASSPAGSEQYF
v_call: TRBV9; clone_size: .; j_call: TRBJ2-4; d_call: .; cdr3_nt: TGTGCCAGCAGCACTTACGGGGACAAAAACATTCAGTACTTC; cdr3_aa: CASSTYGDKNIQYF
v_call: TRBV29-1; clone_size: .; j_call: TRBJ2-3; d_call: TRBD2; cdr3_nt: TGCAGCATGCGGGGGGGCACAGATACGCAGTATTTT; cdr3_aa: CSMRGGTDTQYF
v_call: TRBV19; clone_size: once; j_call: TRBJ2-1; d_call: .; cdr3_nt: TGTGCCAGTAGTATAGCGGACAACAATGAGCAGTTCTTC; cdr3_aa: CASSIADNNEQFF
v_call: TRBV7-9; clone_size: .; j_call: TRBJ1-2; d_call: .; cdr3_nt: TGTGCCAGCAGCTTAGGTGGTGGATATGGCTACACCTTC; cdr3_aa: CASSLGGGYGYTF
v_call: TRBV10-3; clone_size: few; j_call: TRBJ1-2; d_call: TRBD1; cdr3_nt: TGTGCCATCAGTGGGGCAGGGGGTGGCTACACCTTC; cdr3_aa: CAISGAGGGYTF
v_call: TRBV5-1; clone_size: .; j_call: TRBJ1-3; d_call: .; cdr3_nt: TGCGCCAGCAGCTTCCCAGTGCGGGGGGACGGAAACACCATATATTTT; cdr3_aa: CASSFPVRGDGNTIYF
v_call: TRBV7-9; clone_size: .; j_call: TRBJ1-1; d_call: .; cdr3_nt: TGTGCCAGCAGCCCCCGGGGGGGTGGAGGCACTGAAGCTTTCTTT; cdr3_aa: CASSPRGGGGTEAFF
v_call: TRBV6-1; clone_size: .; j_call: TRBJ2-7; d_call: TRBD2; cdr3_nt: TGTGCCAGCAGTGAAGTGGGGGGGTTTTCCTCCTACGAGCAGTACTTC; cdr3_aa: CASSEVGGFSSYEQYF
v_call: TRBV9; clone_size: .; j_call: TRBJ2-3; d_call: TRBD2; cdr3_nt: TGTGCCAGCAGCGAAGGACTAGCGGGAGATACGCAGTATTTT; cdr3_aa: CASSEGLAGDTQYF
v_call: TRBV5-6; clone_size: .; j_call: TRBJ1-2; d_call: .; cdr3_nt: TGTGCCAGCAGCCCAAATGAGGGGAACTTCTATGGCTACACCTTC; cdr3_aa: CASSPNEGNFYGYTF
v_call: TRBV5-6; clone_size: few; j_call: TRBJ2-7; d_call: .; cdr3_nt: TGTGCCAGCAGCCACTCCCTTTTCCGAACGGAGAGCTCCTACGAGCAGTACTTC; cdr3_aa: CASSHSLFRTESSYEQYF
v_call: TRBV4-1; clone_size: .; j_call: TRBJ2-5; d_call: TRBD2; cdr3_nt: TGTGCCAGCAGCTTGAGCCTAGCGGGGGCCCAAGAGACCCAGTACTTC; cdr3_aa: CASSLSLAGAQETQYF
v_call: TRBV9; clone_size: .; j_call: TRBJ1-4; d_call: .; cdr3_nt: TGTGCCAGCAGCGAACGGACAGCCTCTAATGAAAAACTGTTTTTT; cdr3_aa: CASSERTASNEKLFF
v_call: TRBV7-9; clone_size: .; j_call: TRBJ2-1; d_call: .; cdr3_nt: TGTGCCAGCAGCTTAGCGACAAGAGCGGATGAGCAGTTCTTC; cdr3_aa: CASSLATRADEQFF